The source of this TCR beta chain is a study of molecular identifiers for immune sequencing clone quantification. The CDR3 is made up of 17 amino acids. TCRdb fed the PCR reads into MiXCR, producing one record per CDR3 protein. The repertoire holds about 510,000 distinct CDR3 sequences, with about a quarter as singletons. This clonotype was counted many times. The sequencing input was naive CD8+ T cells from blood, with Jurkat cell RNA spiked in. Subset meaning: FACS-sorted CD8+CD4-CCR7+CD45RA+ naive T cells. The chain combines TRBV21-1 with TRBJ2-4; the table's D call, TRBD1, was not checked against the DNA. TRBV21-1 is assigned pseudogene status. This sequence was found in a human donor in good health. Some libraries in this study had Jurkat cell RNA spiked in. This CDR3 is CARTPVRRGLAKNIQYF. CDR3 in DNA: TGTGCCAGAACCCCTGTACGGAGGGGACTAGCCAAAAACATTCAGTACTTC.